The next 28 T cell receptor beta chains were all read from a single sample in a study of Graves' ophthalmopathy and Graves' hyperthyroidism. RNA transcripts yielded amplified TCR beta CDR3 regions. An opening RT-PCR round employed HTBI primers and preceded a second-round multiplex PCR. MiXCR, applied by TCRdb to the multiplex PCR reads, yields one record per CDR3 protein. The table includes about 210,000 distinct CDR3 sequences, 25% to 30% detected once. Sample: peripheral blood. These receptors were collected from a man aged 50-59 years with Graves' ophthalmopathy.

The J gene is TRBJ2-7, the V gene TRBV24-1, with D perhaps matching TRBD2 (5 bases). V shed 5 bases and J shed 3 bases, with 19 bases lying between them. This CDR3 has 16 residues. Germline V gene sequence: CDR1 KGHDR, CDR2 SFDVKD. CDR3 in amino acids: CATSVSAPRDFYEQYF. CDR3 DNA sequence: TGTGCCACCAGTGTGAGCGCACCACGGGATTTCTACGAGCAGTACTTC.

The chain employs TRBV6-2 or TRBV6-3 and TRBJ1-6, with 9 bases lining up with TRBD1. J was trimmed by 8 bases and V by 5 bases; bases with no gene match: 7. The CDR3 sequence is 15 residues long. CDR1 and CDR2 from the germline V gene are MNHEY and SVGEGT. CDR3 in DNA: TGTGCCAGCAGTGAGGAGGGACAGGGCTATTCACCCCTCCACTTT. Protein product: CASSEEGQGYSPLHF.

At least ten counts were recorded for this clonotype. The chain is built from TRBV7-2 and TRBJ2-7; 10 bases fit TRBD2. The CDR3 contains 16 residues. CDR1 and CDR2 (germline): SGHTA, FQGNSA. J was trimmed by 3 bases and V by 4 bases; bases with no gene match: 9. For the CDR3, the DNA is TGTGCCAGCAGCTCAAGAAATATAGCGGGGGGCTACGAGCAGTACTTC. Translating gives CASSSRNIAGGYEQYF. Full variable domain (missing parts from reference TRBV7-2 and TRBJ2-7): GAGVSQSPSNKVTEKGKDVELRCDPISGHTALYWYRQSLGQGLEFLIYFQGNSAPDKSGLPSDRFSAERTGGSVSTLTIQRTQQEDSAVYLCASSSRNIAGGYEQYFGPGTRLTVT.

CDR3 sequence (DNA): TGTGCCAGCAGCCGCGGGAGGGGCCACACTGAAGCTTTCTTT. It yields the protein CASSRGRGHTEAFF. The V call is TRBV7-2, the J call TRBJ1-1, with D perhaps TRBD1 (5 bases). The V and J ends lost 5 bases and 3 bases respectively, with 13 bases between them. CDR1 is SGHTA, CDR2 FQGNSA, per germline. The length of the CDR3 is 14 residues. Full variable domain (missing parts from reference TRBV7-2 and TRBJ1-1): GAGVSQSPSNKVTEKGKDVELRCDPISGHTALYWYRQSLGQGLEFLIYFQGNSAPDKSGLPSDRFSAERTGGSVSTLTIQRTQQEDSAVYLCASSRGRGHTEAFFGQGTRLTVV.

This clonotype was found many times. The rearrangement links TRBV19 to TRBJ2-7, with D unresolved. The ends were cut back, 0 bases at V and 5 bases at J, with 11 bases in the middle. Germline V gene data show CDR1 as LNHDA and CDR2 as SQIVND (reference sequence). The CDR3 length is 14 residues. The CDR3, as DNA: TGTGCCAGTAGTATAGATCAAGGGATCAACGAGCAGTACTTC. Translated: CASSIDQGINEQYF.

This clonotype was observed at least ten times. This chain links TRBV19 with TRBJ2-5, with 15 bases that match TRBD2. V dropped 3 bases and J dropped 4; count of bases not matched to a gene: 9. Germline assignment: CDR1 LNHDA and CDR2 SQIVND (reference sequence). The CDR3 sequence is 18 residues long. CDR3 in amino acids: CASSITAGTSGGRETQYF. The CDR3 region has the DNA TGTGCCAGTAGTATCACCGCCGGGACTAGCGGGGGGAGAGAGACCCAGTACTTC.

This clonotype was found many times. The chain employs TRBV10-3 and TRBJ2-5; TRBD2 might be the D (7 bases). CDR3 size: 14 residues. Per the germline V gene, CDR1 is ENHRY and CDR2 is SYGVKD. Trimming stripped 7 bases from V and 7 bases from J, with 19 bases between. CDR3 nucleotides: TGTGCCATCACCGAGGGGGGAGGGACTGGGACCCAGTACTTC. It is translated as CAITEGGGTGTQYF.

This clonotype was counted ten times or more. The chain links TRBV7-6 to TRBJ2-7; D unclear. CDR1 is SGHVS and CDR2 is FNYEAQ in the germline V gene. Trimming removed 0 bases at V and 4 bases at J, with 13 bases between. The CDR3 has 15 amino acids. The CDR3 DNA follows: TGTGCCAGCAGCTTAGCCCCGGCCACCTCTTACGAGCAGTACTTC. Protein: CASSLAPATSYEQYF. Full variable domain (rest looked up from reference TRBV7-6 and TRBJ2-7): GAGVSQSPRYKVTKRGQDVALRCDPISGHVSLYWYRQALGQGPEFLTYFNYEAQQDKSGLPNDRFSAERPEGSISTLTIQRTEQRDSAMYRCASSLAPATSYEQYFGPGTRLTVT.

This clonotype was observed many times. The genes are TRBV7-9 and TRBJ1-2; D is unclear. Germline V CDR1 and CDR2: SEHNR, FQNEAQ (reference sequence). This CDR3 is built from 11 residues. Between the trimmed V and J ends, which lost 5 bases and 1 base, there was a span of 2 bases. CDR3 protein: CASSDNYGYTF. The CDR3 region has the DNA TGTGCCAGCAGCGATAACTATGGCTACACCTTC.

This chain links TRBV19 with TRBJ1-1; D ambiguous. The V and J ends lost 3 bases and 0 bases respectively, with 5 bases between them. CDR3 length: 13 amino acids. Germline V gene lookup returns CDR1 LNHDA and CDR2 SQIVND (reference sequence). The CDR3: CASSMLVNTEAFF. In nucleotides, the CDR3 is TGTGCCAGTAGTATGCTAGTGAACACTGAAGCTTTCTTT.

This clonotype was counted between two and nine times. V gene TRBV30 combines with J gene TRBJ2-5, with a weak D call TRBD2 (6 bases). V was cut by 3 bases and J by 5 bases, with 13 bases left in between. Germline V CDR1 and CDR2: GTSNPN, SVGIG (reference sequence). CDR3 length equals 13 residues. The CDR3: CAWRGGPGETQYF. In DNA, the CDR3 is TGTGCCTGGAGGGGGGGTCCCGGGGAGACCCAGTACTTC. The full variable domain, completed using reference TRBV30 and TRBJ2-5, is SQTIHQWPATLVQPVGSPLSLECTVEGTSNPNLYWYRQAAGRGLQLLFYSVGIGQISSEVPQNLSASRPQDRQFILSSKKLLLSDSGFYLCAWRGGPGETQYFGPGTRLLVL.

At least ten counts were recorded for this clonotype. The V call is TRBV9, the J call TRBJ2-2; 8 bases agree with TRBD1. Looked up from germline, CDR1 is SGDLS and CDR2 is YYNGEE. CDR3 length equals 16 residues. The V and J ends lost 0 bases and 4 bases, in that order; junction bases with no gene match: 5. DNA for the CDR3: TGTGCCAGCAGCGTAGCAGGGACAGGTGCCACCGGGGAGCTGTTTTTT. The encoded protein is CASSVAGTGATGELFF. The full variable domain, in which reference TRBV9 and TRBJ2-2 provide the parts outside the CDR3, is DSGVTQTPKHLITATGQRVTLRCSPRSGDLSVYWYQQSLDQGLQFLIQYYNGEERAKGNILERFSAQQFPDLHSELNLSSLELGDSALYFCASSVAGTGATGELFFGEGSRLTVL.

The CDR3 DNA reads as TGTGCCAACAGCCGTACCGACAGCTCTGGGGCCAACGTCCTGACTTTC. Its protein product is CANSRTDSSGANVLTF. This chain uses TRBV6-2 or TRBV6-3 with TRBJ2-6; possible D gene TRBD1, 5 bases. Trimming left V 10 bases short and J 0 bases short, with 16 bases between. The CDR3 has 16 residues. The germline V gene has CDR1 MNHEY and CDR2 SVGEGT.

In its sample, this clonotype was seen many times. This chain joins TRBV24-1 and TRBJ2-2, with 9 positions matching TRBD2. Trimming at V came to 5 bases and at J to 0 bases, leaving 6 bases not matched to a gene. The germline gives CDR1 KGHDR, CDR2 SFDVKD. The CDR3 is made up of 17 amino acids. Here the CDR3 DNA reads TGTGCCACCAGTGGAACTAGCGGGTCCGCGAACACCGGGGAGCTGTTTTTT. Amino acids: CATSGTSGSANTGELFF.

This clonotype was detected many times. The chain employs TRBV6-6 and TRBJ1-5, with no clear D. This CDR3 is built from 15 residues. Germline V gene lookup returns CDR1 MNHNY and CDR2 SVGAGI (reference sequence). V lost 0 bases and J lost 5, with 11 bases in between. The CDR3 DNA sequence: TGTGCCAGCAGTTACTCCTCGGGGTTAGATCAGCCCCAGCATTTT. This encodes CASSYSSGLDQPQHF.

The rearrangement links TRBV7-2 to TRBJ2-5; D ambiguous. This CDR3 comprises 14 residues. Germline CDR1 is SGHTA and CDR2 is FQGNSA. V was trimmed by 1 base and J by 5 bases, leaving 11 bases between them. This CDR3 is CASSLDRDKETQYF. The CDR3 DNA follows: TGTGCCAGCAGCTTAGATCGTGATAAGGAGACCCAGTACTTC.

This clonotype was counted many times. This chain uses TRBV6-5 with TRBJ2-7; possible D gene TRBD2, 5 bases. Germline V lookup: CDR1 MNHEY, CDR2 SVGAGI. CDR3 length: 13 residues. The V end lost 6 bases, the J end lost 1 base, and 10 bases lay between the germline ends. CDR3 coding DNA: TGTGCCAGCAGGGGCCCGGGATCCTACGAGCAGTACTTC. Translating it yields CASRGPGSYEQYF.

The J gene is TRBJ1-1, the V gene TRBV12-3 or TRBV12-4, with a weak D call TRBD1 (6 bases). V lost 5 bases to trimming and J lost 8 bases, with 15 bases between them. The CDR3 is made up of 13 amino acids. This CDR3 is CASSGTPIWEAFF. In DNA, the CDR3 is TGTGCCAGCAGTGGGACACCCATATGGGAAGCTTTCTTT.

The chain carries TRBV12-3 or TRBV12-4 and TRBJ2-2; 7 bases map to TRBD1. The junction had 1 base not matched to a gene; V was cut back by 1 base and J by 5 bases. There are 14 residues in the CDR3. CDR3: CASSLGTGTGELFF. As DNA, the CDR3 is TGTGCCAGCAGTTTAGGGACAGGAACCGGGGAGCTGTTTTTT.

This clonotype was detected a few times. The chain carries TRBV6-1 and TRBJ1-5; no clear D gene. The CDR3 covers 12 residues. Trimming stripped 3 bases from V and 5 bases from J, with 5 bases between. The V gene's germline CDR1 is MNHNS and CDR2 SASEGT. In nucleotides, the CDR3 is TGTGCCAGCAGTGATATTGATCAGCCCCAGCATTTT. Translating gives CASSDIDQPQHF.

This clonotype showed up many times. The chain links TRBV10-2 to TRBJ1-5, with a tentative D call TRBD1 (6 bases). The CDR3 is made up of 13 amino acids. The germline CDR1 and CDR2 sequences are WSHSY and SAAADI. Trimming took off 3 bases at V and 7 bases at J, with 10 bases between the two ends. The CDR3 sequence: CASSEQGGQPQHF. For the CDR3, the DNA is TGCGCCAGCAGTGAACAGGGCGGGCAGCCCCAGCATTTT.

This clonotype was observed many times. The chain recombines TRBV6-1 with TRBJ2-2; TRBD2 is a possible D gene (5 bases). The CDR3 extends over 11 amino acids. Trimming took 7 bases from V and 7 from J, leaving 7 bases between them. CDR1 is MNHNS and CDR2 is SASEGT in the germline V gene. The DNA of the CDR3 is TGTGCCAGCAATCGGGGCGGGGAGCTGTTTTTT. Translated: CASNRGGELFF.

This clonotype was counted many times. The CDR3 loop is CASSQALPSRHGNTIYF. Here the CDR3 DNA reads TGCGCCAGCAGCCAAGCCCTTCCATCCCGGCATGGAAACACCATATATTTT. V is TRBV4-1 and J is TRBJ1-3; D remains unclear. The V end lost 1 base, the J end lost 3 bases, and 16 bases lay between the germline ends. Germline assignment: CDR1 MGHRA and CDR2 YSYEKL. This CDR3 spans 17 amino acids.

This clonotype was seen repeatedly, ten times or more. V is TRBV12-3 or TRBV12-4 and J is TRBJ1-2, with 7 bases lining up with TRBD1. This CDR3 contains 14 residues. J was trimmed by 8 bases and V by 2 bases; bases with no gene match: 8. Here the CDR3 DNA reads TGTGCCAGCAGTTTAAGGACAGGCACCCACGGCTACACCTTC. Its translation is CASSLRTGTHGYTF.

This clonotype was counted many times. J is TRBJ2-7 and V is TRBV5-1; TRBD1 aligns across 9 bases. V lost 3 bases to trimming and J lost 3 bases; unmatched junction nucleotides: 7. The V gene's germline CDR1 is SGHRS and CDR2 YFSETQ. The CDR3 spans 15 residues. CDR3 nucleotides: TGCGCCAGCAGCTCGGCGGGGACAGGGTACTACGAGCAGTACTTC. This sequence encodes CASSSAGTGYYEQYF. The variable domain in full, completed from reference TRBV5-1 and TRBJ2-7, reads KAGVTQTPRYLIKTRGQQVTLSCSPISGHRSVSWYQQTPGQGLQFLFEYFSETQRNKGNFPGRFSGRQFSNSRSEMNVSTLELGDSALYLCASSSAGTGYYEQYFGPGTRLTVT.

V is TRBV6-5 and J is TRBJ2-5, with a possible D match to TRBD2 (5 bases). The CDR3 runs 16 residues. Looked up from germline, CDR1 is MNHEY and CDR2 is SVGAGI. With 4 bases removed from V and 2 bases from J, the gap between germline ends came to 17 bases. Here the CDR3 DNA reads TGTGCCAGCAGTTTAAATTGGCGGGCAGATCAAGAGACCCAGTACTTC. Translating it yields CASSLNWRADQETQYF.

This clonotype was seen repeatedly, ten times or more. The rearrangement joins TRBV20-1 to TRBJ2-5; 9 bases match TRBD1. The junction had 8 bases not matched to a gene; V was cut back by 6 bases and J by 3 bases. Germline V CDR1 and CDR2: DFQATT, SNEGSKA (reference sequence). There are 14 residues in the CDR3. In DNA, the CDR3 is TGCAGTGCACCTCGGGACAGGGATAAAGAGACCCAGTACTTC. Its protein product is CSAPRDRDKETQYF.

This clonotype showed up many times. The chain has TRBV28 and TRBJ2-7; 9 bases are shared with TRBD2. This CDR3 spans 15 amino acids. The junction had 4 bases not matched to a gene; V was cut back by 4 bases and J by 0 bases. The germline V gene has CDR1 MDHEN and CDR2 SYDVKM. CDR3 sequence: CASSSLAGTSYEQYF. The CDR3 DNA sequence: TGTGCCAGCAGTTCGCTAGCGGGAACCTCCTACGAGCAGTACTTC.